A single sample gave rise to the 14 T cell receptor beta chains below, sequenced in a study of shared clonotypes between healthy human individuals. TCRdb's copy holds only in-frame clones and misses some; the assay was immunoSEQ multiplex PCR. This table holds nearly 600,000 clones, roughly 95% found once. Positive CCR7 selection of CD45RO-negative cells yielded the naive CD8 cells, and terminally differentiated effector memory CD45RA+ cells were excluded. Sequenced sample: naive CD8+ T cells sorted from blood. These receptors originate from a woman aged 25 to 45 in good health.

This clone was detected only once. The CDR3: CASTSRTKDEQYF. The CDR3 DNA reads TGTGCCAGTACCTCGCGGACGAAAGACGAGCAGTACTTC. The V and J genes are TRBV19 and TRBJ2-7, with D unresolved. Germline V lookup: CDR1 LNHDA, CDR2 SQIVND (reference sequence). CDR3 size: 13 residues. Deletions cut 7 bases from V and 5 bases from J, with 15 bases between. The full variable domain, with the rest looked up from reference TRBV19 and TRBJ2-7, is DGGITQSPKYLFRKEGQNVTLSCEQNLNHDAMYWYRQDPGQGLRLIYYSQIVNDFQKGDIAEGYSVSREKKESFPLTVTSAQKNPTAFYLCASTSRTKDEQYFGPGTRLTVT.

The CDR3 sequence: CASSVGGLAGGETQYF. The DNA of the CDR3 is TGTGCCAGCAGCGTAGGTGGACTAGCGGGAGGGGAGACCCAGTACTTC. This chain uses TRBV9 with TRBJ2-5, with 15 positions matching TRBD2. The CDR3 spans 16 residues. CDR1 and CDR2 from the germline V gene are SGDLS and YYNGEE. J was trimmed by 5 bases and V by 0 bases; bases with no gene match: 2.

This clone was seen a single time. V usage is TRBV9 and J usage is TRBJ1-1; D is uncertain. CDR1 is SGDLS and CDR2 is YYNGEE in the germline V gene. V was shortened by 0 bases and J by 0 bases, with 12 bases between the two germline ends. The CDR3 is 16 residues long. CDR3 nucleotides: TGTGCCAGCAGCGTAGAAGCTTATCCCCTGAACACTGAAGCTTTCTTT. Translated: CASSVEAYPLNTEAFF.

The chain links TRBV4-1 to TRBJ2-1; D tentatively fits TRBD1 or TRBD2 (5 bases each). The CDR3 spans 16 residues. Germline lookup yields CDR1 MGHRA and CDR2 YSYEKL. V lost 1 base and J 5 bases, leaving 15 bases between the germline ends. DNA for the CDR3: TGCGCCAGCAGCCAAGGGGTTGGGGGTCCCGACAATGAGCAGTTCTTC. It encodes CASSQGVGGPDNEQFF.

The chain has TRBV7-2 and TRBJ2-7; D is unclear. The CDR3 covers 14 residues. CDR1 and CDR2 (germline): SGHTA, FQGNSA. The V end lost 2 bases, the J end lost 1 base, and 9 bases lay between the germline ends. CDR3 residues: CASSLTPKSYEQYF. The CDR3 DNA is TGTGCCAGCAGCTTAACACCGAAATCCTACGAGCAGTACTTC.

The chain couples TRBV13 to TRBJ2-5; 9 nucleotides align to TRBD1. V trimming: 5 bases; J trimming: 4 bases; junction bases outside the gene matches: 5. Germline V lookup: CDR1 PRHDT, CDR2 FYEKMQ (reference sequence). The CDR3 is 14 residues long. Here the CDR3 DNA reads TGTGCCAGCAGCCTACAGGGGGCTAGAGAGACCCAGTACTTC. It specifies CASSLQGARETQYF. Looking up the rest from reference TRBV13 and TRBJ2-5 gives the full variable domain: AAGVIQSPRHLIKEKRETATLKCYPIPRHDTVYWYQQGPGQDPQFLISFYEKMQSDKGSIPDRFSAQQFSDYHSELNMSSLELGDSALYFCASSLQGARETQYFGPGTRLLVL.

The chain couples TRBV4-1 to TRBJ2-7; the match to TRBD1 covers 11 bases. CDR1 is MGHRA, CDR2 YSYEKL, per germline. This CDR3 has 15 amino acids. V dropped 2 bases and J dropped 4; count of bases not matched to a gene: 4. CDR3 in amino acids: CASSQFGQGAYEQYF. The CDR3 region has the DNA TGCGCCAGCAGCCAATTTGGACAGGGGGCGTACGAGCAGTACTTC.

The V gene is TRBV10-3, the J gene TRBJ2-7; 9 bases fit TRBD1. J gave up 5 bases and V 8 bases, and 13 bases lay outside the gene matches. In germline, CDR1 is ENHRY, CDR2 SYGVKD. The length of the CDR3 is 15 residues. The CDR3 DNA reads TGTGCCATCCGAAGGCCGCCGGGACAGGGTGACGAGCAGTACTTC. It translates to CAIRRPPGQGDEQYF.

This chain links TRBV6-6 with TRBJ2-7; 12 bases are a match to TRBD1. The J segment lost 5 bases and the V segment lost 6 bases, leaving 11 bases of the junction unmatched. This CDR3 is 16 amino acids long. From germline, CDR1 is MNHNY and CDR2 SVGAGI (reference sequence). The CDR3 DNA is TGTGCCAGCAGCCTCATACCGGGACAGGGGGCACACGAGCAGTACTTC. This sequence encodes CASSLIPGQGAHEQYF.

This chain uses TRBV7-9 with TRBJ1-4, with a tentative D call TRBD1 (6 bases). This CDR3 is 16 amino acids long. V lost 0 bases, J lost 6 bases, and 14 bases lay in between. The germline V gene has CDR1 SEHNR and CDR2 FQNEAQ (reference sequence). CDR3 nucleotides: TGTGCCAGCAGCTTAGCCGGACACAGGGAGTATGAAAAACTGTTTTTT. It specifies CASSLAGHREYEKLFF. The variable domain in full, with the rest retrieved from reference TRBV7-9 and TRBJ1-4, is DTGVSQNPRHKITKRGQNVTFRCDPISEHNRLYWYRQTLGQGPEFLTYFQNEAQLEKSRLLSDRFSAERPKGSFSTLEIQRTEQGDSAMYLCASSLAGHREYEKLFFGSGTQLSVL.

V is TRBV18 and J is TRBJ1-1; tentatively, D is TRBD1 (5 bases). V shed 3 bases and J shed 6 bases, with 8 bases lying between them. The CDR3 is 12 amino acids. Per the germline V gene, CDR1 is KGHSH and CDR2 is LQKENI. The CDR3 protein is CASSPGTPEAFF. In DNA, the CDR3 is TGTGCCAGCTCACCGGGGACGCCTGAAGCTTTCTTT.

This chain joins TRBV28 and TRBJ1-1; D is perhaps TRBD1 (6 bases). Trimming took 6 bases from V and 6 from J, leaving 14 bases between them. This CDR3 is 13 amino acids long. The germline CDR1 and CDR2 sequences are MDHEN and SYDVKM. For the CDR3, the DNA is TGTGCCAGCAGGCCGACAGGATCGGCTGAAGCTTTCTTT. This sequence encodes CASRPTGSAEAFF.

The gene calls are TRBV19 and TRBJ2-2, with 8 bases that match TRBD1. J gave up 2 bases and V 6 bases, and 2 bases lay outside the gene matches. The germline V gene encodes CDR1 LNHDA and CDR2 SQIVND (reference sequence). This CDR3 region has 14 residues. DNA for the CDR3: TGTGCCAGTAGGACAGGGGAAAACACCGGGGAGCTGTTTTTT. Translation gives CASRTGENTGELFF.

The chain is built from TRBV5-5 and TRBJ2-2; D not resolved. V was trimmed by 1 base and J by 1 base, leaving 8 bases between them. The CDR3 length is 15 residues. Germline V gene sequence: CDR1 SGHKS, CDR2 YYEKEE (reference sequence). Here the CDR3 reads CASSLWRLNTGELFF. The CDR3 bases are TGTGCCAGCAGCTTGTGGCGGCTGAACACCGGGGAGCTGTTTTTT.